This TCR beta chain was identified in a study of T cell repertoires in cytomegalovirus infection. MiXCR was run by TCRdb on the reads, yielding one entry per CDR3 protein. The sample carries fewer than 700,000 distinct CDR3 sequences, 20% to 25% recorded once. Sequencing input: CD8+ T cells from PBMCs. The receptor was derived from a human donor in good health (CMV status not recorded). Some clones in this sample may be carry-over from other donors' samples.

The CDR3 spells CASSQVRQGYNSPLHF. The DNA for the CDR3 is TGTGCCAGCAGCCAAGTACGACAGGGCTATAATTCACCCCTCCACTTT. V usage is TRBV4-2 and J usage is TRBJ1-6; 7 nucleotides line up with TRBD1. Per germline, CDR1 LGHNA and CDR2 YNFKEQ. The CDR3 runs to 16 residues. The V segment lost 1 base and the J segment 3 bases; nucleotides outside the gene matches: 3.